This entry lists 2 T cell receptor beta chains sequenced from one sample in a study of cytomegalovirus exposure and HLA in healthy donors. The PCR made use of 60 Vbeta and 13 Jbeta primers. The method was immunoSEQ multiplex PCR; TCRdb's version includes in-frame clones alone and lacks a portion of them. The data hold around 80,000 clones, with over 60% observed a single time. The sample comprised PBMCs. These receptors originate from a female donor in good health and CMV-seronegative.

This clone came up once. The chain uses TRBV6-5 and TRBJ2-1, with 7 bases aligning to TRBD1. The junction had 2 bases not matched to a gene; V was cut back by 6 bases and J by 6 bases. The CDR3 consists of 12 residues. Germline lookup yields CDR1 MNHEY and CDR2 SVGAGI. The CDR3 coding sequence is TGTGCCAGCAGCACAGGGGCCAATGAGCAGTTCTTC. Translating gives CASSTGANEQFF.

The chain joins TRBV30 to TRBJ2-6; 14 bases are a match to TRBD2. From germline, CDR1 is GTSNPN and CDR2 SVGIG (reference sequence). After removal of 5 bases from V and 3 bases from J, the junction contained 6 bases not matched to a gene. The CDR3 covers 17 residues. In nucleotides, the CDR3 is TGTGCCTGGGCCGGGACTAGCGGGGGTTATGGGGCCAACGTCCTGACTTTC. Translating it yields CAWAGTSGGYGANVLTF.